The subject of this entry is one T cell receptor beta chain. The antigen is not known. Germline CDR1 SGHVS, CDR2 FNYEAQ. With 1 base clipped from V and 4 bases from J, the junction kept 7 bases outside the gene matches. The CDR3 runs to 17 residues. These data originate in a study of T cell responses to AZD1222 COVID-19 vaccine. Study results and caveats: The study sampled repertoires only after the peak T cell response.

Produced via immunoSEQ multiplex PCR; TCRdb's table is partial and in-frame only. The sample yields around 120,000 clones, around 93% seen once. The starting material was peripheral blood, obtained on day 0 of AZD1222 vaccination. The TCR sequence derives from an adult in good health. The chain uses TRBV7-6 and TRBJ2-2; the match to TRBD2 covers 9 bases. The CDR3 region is CASSLGVAGGPTGELFF. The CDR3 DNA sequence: TGTGCCAGCAGCTTAGGGGTCGCGGGAGGGCCCACCGGGGAGCTGTTTTTT.